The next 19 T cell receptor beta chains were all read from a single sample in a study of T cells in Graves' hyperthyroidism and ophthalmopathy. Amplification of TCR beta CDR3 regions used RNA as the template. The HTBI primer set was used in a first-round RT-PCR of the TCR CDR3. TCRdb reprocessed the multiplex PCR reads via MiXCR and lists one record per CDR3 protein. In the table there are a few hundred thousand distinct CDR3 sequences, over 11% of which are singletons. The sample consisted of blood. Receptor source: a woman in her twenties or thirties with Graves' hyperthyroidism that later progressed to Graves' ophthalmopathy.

CDR3 region: CASSVGRTPGEQFF. CDR3 in DNA: TGTGCCAGCAGCGTAGGAAGGACCCCCGGTGAGCAGTTCTTC. The chain links TRBV9 to TRBJ2-1; no clear D gene. Trimming left V 0 bases short and J 9 bases short, with 13 bases between. From germline, CDR1 is SGDLS and CDR2 YYNGEE. CDR3 length equals 14 residues.

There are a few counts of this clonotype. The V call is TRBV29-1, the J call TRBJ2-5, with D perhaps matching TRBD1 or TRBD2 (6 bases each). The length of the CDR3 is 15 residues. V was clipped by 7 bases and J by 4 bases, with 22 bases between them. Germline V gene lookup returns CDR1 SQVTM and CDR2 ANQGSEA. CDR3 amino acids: CSGLKGGTSGETQYF. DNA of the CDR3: TGCAGCGGGCTCAAAGGGGGGACCTCGGGAGAGACCCAGTACTTC.

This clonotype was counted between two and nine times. The CDR3 DNA is TGTGCCATCAGTGACAGGGAAGGTTACGAGCAGTACTTC. Its protein is CAISDREGYEQYF. This chain links TRBV10-3 with TRBJ2-7, with D perhaps TRBD1 (5 bases). CDR3 size: 13 residues. The V gene lost 3 bases and the J gene lost 4 bases, with 10 bases spanning the gap. Germline CDR1 ENHRY, CDR2 SYGVKD.

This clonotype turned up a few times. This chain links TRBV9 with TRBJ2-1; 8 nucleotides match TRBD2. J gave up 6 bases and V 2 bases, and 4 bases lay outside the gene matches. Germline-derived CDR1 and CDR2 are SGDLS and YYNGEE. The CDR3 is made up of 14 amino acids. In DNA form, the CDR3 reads TGTGCCAGCAGCGTTACTAGCGGAGTCAATGAGCAGTTCTTC. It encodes CASSVTSGVNEQFF.

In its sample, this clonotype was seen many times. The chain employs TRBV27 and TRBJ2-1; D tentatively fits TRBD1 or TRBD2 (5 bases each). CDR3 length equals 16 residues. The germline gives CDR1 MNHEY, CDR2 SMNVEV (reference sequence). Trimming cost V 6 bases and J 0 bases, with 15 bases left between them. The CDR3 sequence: CASSQIPGSSYNEQFF. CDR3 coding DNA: TGTGCCAGCAGCCAAATTCCAGGGAGCTCCTACAATGAGCAGTTCTTC.

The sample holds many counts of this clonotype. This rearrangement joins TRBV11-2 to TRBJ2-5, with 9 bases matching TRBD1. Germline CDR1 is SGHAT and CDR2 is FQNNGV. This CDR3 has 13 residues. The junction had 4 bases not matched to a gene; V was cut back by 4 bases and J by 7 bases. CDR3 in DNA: TGTGCCAGCAGCTGGGACAGGGTAGGGACCCAGTACTTC. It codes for CASSWDRVGTQYF.

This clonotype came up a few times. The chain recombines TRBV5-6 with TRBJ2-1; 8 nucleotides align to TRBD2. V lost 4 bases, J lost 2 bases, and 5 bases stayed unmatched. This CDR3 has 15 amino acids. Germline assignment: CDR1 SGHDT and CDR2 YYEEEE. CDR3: CASSREGVPYNEQFF. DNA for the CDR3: TGTGCCAGCAGCCGGGAGGGCGTCCCCTACAATGAGCAGTTCTTC.

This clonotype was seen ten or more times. The CDR3 loop reads CSARQGHAFF. In nucleotides, the CDR3 is TGCAGCGCCCGACAGGGCCACGCTTTCTTT. The chain carries TRBV29-1 and TRBJ1-1; 7 nucleotides line up with TRBD1. Germline V CDR1 and CDR2: SQVTM, ANQGSEA. Germline trimming cut 7 bases from V and 11 bases from J; bases unmatched to any gene: 7. This CDR3 region has 10 residues.

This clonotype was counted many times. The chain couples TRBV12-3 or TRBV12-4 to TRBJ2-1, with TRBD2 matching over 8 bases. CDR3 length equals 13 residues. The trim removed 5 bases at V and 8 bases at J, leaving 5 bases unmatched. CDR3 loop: CASSQRERDEQFF. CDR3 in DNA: TGTGCCAGCAGTCAGCGGGAGAGGGATGAGCAGTTCTTC.

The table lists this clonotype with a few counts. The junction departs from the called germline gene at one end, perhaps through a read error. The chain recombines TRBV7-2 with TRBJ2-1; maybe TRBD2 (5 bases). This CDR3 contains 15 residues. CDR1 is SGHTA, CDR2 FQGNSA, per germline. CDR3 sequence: CAGSFFSGTYNEQFF. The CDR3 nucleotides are TGTGCCGGCAGCTTTTTTTCGGGAACCTACAATGAGCAGTTCTTC.

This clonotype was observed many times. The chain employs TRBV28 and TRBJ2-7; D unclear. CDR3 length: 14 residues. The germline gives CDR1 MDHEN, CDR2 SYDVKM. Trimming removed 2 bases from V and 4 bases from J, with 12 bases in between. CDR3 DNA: TGTGCCAGCAGTTTACGGCAGGCTCGGTACGAGCAGTACTTC. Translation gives CASSLRQARYEQYF.

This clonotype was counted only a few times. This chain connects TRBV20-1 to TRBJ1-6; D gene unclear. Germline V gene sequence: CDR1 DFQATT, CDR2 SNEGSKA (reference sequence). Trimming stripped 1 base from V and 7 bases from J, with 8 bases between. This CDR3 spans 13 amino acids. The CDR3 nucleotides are TGCAGTGCTAGAGGTTCTTCCAATTCACCCCTCCACTTT. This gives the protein CSARGSSNSPLHF.

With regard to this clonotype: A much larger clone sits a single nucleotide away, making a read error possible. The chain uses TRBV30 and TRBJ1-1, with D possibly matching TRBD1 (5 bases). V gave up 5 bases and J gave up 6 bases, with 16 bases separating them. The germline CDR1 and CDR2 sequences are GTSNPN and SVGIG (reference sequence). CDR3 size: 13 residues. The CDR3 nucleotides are TGTGCCTGGGGATCGACCAAAGGGGCTGAAGCTTTCTTT. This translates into CAWGSTKGAEAFF.

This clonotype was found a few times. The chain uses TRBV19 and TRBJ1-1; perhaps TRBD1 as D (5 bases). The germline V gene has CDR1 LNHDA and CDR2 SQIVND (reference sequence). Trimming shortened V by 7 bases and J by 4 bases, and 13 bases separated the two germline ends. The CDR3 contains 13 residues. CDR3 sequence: CASTYPGGTEAFF. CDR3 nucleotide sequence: TGTGCCAGTACATATCCCGGGGGCACTGAAGCTTTCTTT.

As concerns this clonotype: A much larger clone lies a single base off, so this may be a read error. CDR3 in amino acids: CSASPMGDTQYF. The CDR3 DNA reads TGCAGTGCTTCTCCGATGGGAGATACGCAGTATTTT. The chain carries TRBV20-1 and TRBJ2-3; D is unclear. The V gene's germline CDR1 is DFQATT and CDR2 SNEGSKA (reference sequence). V dropped 5 bases and J dropped 5 bases, with 11 bases sitting between them. The CDR3 is 12 amino acids.

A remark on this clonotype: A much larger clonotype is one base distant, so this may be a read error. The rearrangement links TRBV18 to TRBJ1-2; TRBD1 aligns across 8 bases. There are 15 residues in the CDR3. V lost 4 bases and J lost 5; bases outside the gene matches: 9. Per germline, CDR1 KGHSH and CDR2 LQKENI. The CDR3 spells CASSRGTGGEYGYTF. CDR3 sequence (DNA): TGTGCCAGCTCACGGGGGACAGGCGGAGAATATGGCTACACCTTC.

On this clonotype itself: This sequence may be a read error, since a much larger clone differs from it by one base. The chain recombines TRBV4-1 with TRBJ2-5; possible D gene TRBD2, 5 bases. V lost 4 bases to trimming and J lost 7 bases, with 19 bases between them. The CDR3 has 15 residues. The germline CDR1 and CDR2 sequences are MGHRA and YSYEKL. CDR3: CASSPVPGEKVTQYF. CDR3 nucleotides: TGCGCCAGCAGCCCCGTCCCCGGGGAGAAAGTGACCCAGTACTTC.

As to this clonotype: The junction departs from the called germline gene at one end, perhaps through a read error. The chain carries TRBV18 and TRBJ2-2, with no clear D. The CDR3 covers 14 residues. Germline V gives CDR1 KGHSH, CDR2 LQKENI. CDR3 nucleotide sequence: TGTGCCAGCTCACCACCGAAACCCACCGCGGAGCTGTTTTTT. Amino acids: CASSPPKPTAELFF. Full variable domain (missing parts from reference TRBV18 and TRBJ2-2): NAGVMQNPRHLVRRRGQEARLRCSPMKGHSHVYWYRQLPEEGLKFMVYLQKENIIDESGMPKERFSAEFPKEGPSILRIQQVVRGDSAAYFCASSPPKPTAELFFGEGSRLTVL.

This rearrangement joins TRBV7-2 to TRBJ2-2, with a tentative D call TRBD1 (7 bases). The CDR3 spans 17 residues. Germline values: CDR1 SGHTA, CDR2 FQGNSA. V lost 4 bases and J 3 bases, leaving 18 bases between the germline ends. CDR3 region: CASSSQEAGGYTGELFF. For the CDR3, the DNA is TGTGCCAGCAGCTCCCAGGAGGCAGGGGGGTACACCGGGGAGCTGTTTTTT.